Each of the 25 T cell receptor beta chains below was sequenced from the same sample in a study of T cells of healthy individuals. TCRdb reprocessed the 5' RACE reads via MiXCR and lists one record per CDR3 protein. This sample has 53,000 or so distinct CDR3 sequences, with 14% to 15% found just once. All receptors come from a human donor in good health.

The sample holds many counts of this clonotype. The chain employs TRBV20-1 and TRBJ1-2; D is uncertain. V was clipped by 6 bases and J by 3 bases, with 14 bases between them. The CDR3 sequence is 13 residues long. CDR1 DFQATT and CDR2 SNEGSKA come from the germline V gene (reference sequence). For the CDR3, the DNA is TGCAGTGCCCAGACGTCAGGCGACTATGGCTACACCTTC. The encoded protein is CSAQTSGDYGYTF.

The chain links TRBV4-3 to TRBJ2-5, with D hard to call. The germline V and J ends were trimmed by 0 bases and 1 base, with 6 bases remaining between them. Germline V CDR1 and CDR2: LGHNA, YSLEER. This CDR3 region has 14 residues. CDR3 sequence reads: CASSQDVTQETQYF. In DNA, the CDR3 is TGCGCCAGCAGCCAAGATGTGACCCAAGAGACCCAGTACTTC.

In its sample, this clonotype was seen a few times. CDR3 loop: CASSWPLGGNTGELFF. CDR3 nucleotide sequence: TGCGCCAGCAGCTGGCCCCTTGGTGGAAACACCGGGGAGCTGTTTTTT. V gene TRBV5-1 combines with J gene TRBJ2-2; no firm D call. The CDR3 runs 16 residues. Germline V lookup: CDR1 SGHRS, CDR2 YFSETQ. The V end lost 3 bases, the J end lost 2 bases, and 14 bases lay between the germline ends.

This clonotype was detected ten times or more. J is TRBJ1-5 and V is TRBV28, with TRBD1 as a possible D gene (6 bases). The CDR3 loop spans 16 amino acids. The V end was cut by 3 bases, the J end by 3 bases, with 15 bases between. Germline V gene data show CDR1 as MDHEN and CDR2 as SYDVKM. The CDR3, as DNA: TGTGCCAGCAGTTTGGTAAGGGGGTTAAACAATCAGCCCCAGCATTTT. Amino acids: CASSLVRGLNNQPQHF.

This sequence joins TRBV11-2 and TRBJ1-6, with TRBD1 as a possible D gene (5 bases). This CDR3 has 13 amino acids. From germline, CDR1 is SGHAT and CDR2 FQNNGV. With 4 bases removed from V and 10 bases from J, the gap between germline ends came to 11 bases. CDR3 bases: TGTGCCAGCAGCTCGTGGGGGGAGTCACCCCTCCACTTT. This translates into CASSSWGESPLHF.

The sample holds a few counts of this clonotype. The chain is built from TRBV12-3 or TRBV12-4 and TRBJ2-1; TRBD2 agrees at 9 bases. V lost 7 bases to trimming and J lost 9 bases; unmatched junction nucleotides: 16. This CDR3 has 16 amino acids. CDR3 nucleotides: TGTGCCAGCATCCTCGGGCGGGAGGGCCGGTGGGGTGAGCAGTTCTTC. Translation gives CASILGREGRWGEQFF.

This clonotype turned up a few times. This chain connects TRBV19 to TRBJ1-5; no reliable D call. The V and J ends lost 6 bases and 1 base respectively, with 19 bases between them. This CDR3 is 17 amino acids long. Germline lookup yields CDR1 LNHDA and CDR2 SQIVND (reference sequence). CDR3 protein: CASRTKYSQASNQPQHF. As DNA, the CDR3 is TGTGCCAGTAGGACTAAATACAGCCAGGCCAGCAATCAGCCCCAGCATTTT.

This clonotype has a count of ten or more. The rearrangement uses TRBV7-3 and TRBJ2-1; 7 bases match TRBD2. The germline V gene has CDR1 SGHTA and CDR2 FQGTGA. The CDR3 runs 15 residues. V lost 4 bases, J lost 9 bases, and 12 bases stayed unmatched. In DNA, the CDR3 is TGTGCCAGCAGCTGGGGAACTAGCGCCGGCTCTGAGCAGTTCTTC. Translation: CASSWGTSAGSEQFF.

This clonotype was picked up many times. The chain is built from TRBV12-3 or TRBV12-4 and TRBJ2-3, with 13 bases that match TRBD2. This CDR3 spans 14 amino acids. Trimming at V came to 5 bases and at J to 7 bases, leaving 3 bases not matched to a gene. This CDR3 is CASSPGLAGHTQYF. CDR3 bases: TGTGCCAGCAGTCCGGGACTAGCGGGACATACGCAGTATTTT.

Notes on this clonotype: A clone one base away is much larger, so this may be a read error. The chain joins TRBV7-2 to TRBJ1-2, with 7 bases lining up with TRBD1. The CDR3 totals 14 residues. The germline V gene has CDR1 SGHTA and CDR2 FQGNSA. CDR3 amino acids: CASKGTAGYYGYNF. Here the CDR3 DNA reads TGTGCCAGTAAAGGGACAGCCGGTTACTATGGCTACAACTTC.

This clonotype has at least ten counts. The rearrangement joins TRBV7-2 to TRBJ2-7; D is undetermined. CDR3 size: 13 residues. CDR1 and CDR2 from the germline V gene are SGHTA and FQGNSA. The V and J ends lost 5 bases and 0 bases respectively, with 8 bases between them. As DNA, the CDR3 is TGTGCCAGCAGCCCTTACCACTCCTACGAGCAGTACTTC. Translating gives CASSPYHSYEQYF.

As regards this clonotype: A junction boundary mismatches the germline segment, possibly from a read error. The DNA of the CDR3 is TGTGCCAGCAGCTTAGCGTCGTCGGCACTCGGTTGGATCTTC. Encoded protein: CASSLASSALGWIF. The chain employs TRBV7-9 and TRBJ2-7; unclear D gene. Germline-derived CDR1 and CDR2 are SEHNR and FQNEAQ (reference sequence). The CDR3 has 14 amino acids. The entire variable domain, with the rest obtained from reference TRBV7-9 and TRBJ2-7, is as follows: DTGVSQNPRHKITKRGQNVTFRCDPISEHNRLYWYRQTLGQGPEFLTYFQNEAQLEKSRLLSDRFSAERPKGSFSTLEIQRTEQGDSAMYLCASSLASSALGWIFGPGTRLTVT.

J is TRBJ2-5 and V is TRBV7-6, with D unclear. In germline, CDR1 is SGHVS, CDR2 FNYEAQ. The CDR3 has 17 amino acids. With 0 bases removed from V and 5 bases from J, the gap between germline ends came to 19 bases. The CDR3, as DNA: TGTGCCAGCAGCTTAGCAGGCCCGGGTATGGTTAGGGAGACCCAGTACTTC. Its protein product is CASSLAGPGMVRETQYF. Full variable domain (missing parts from reference TRBV7-6 and TRBJ2-5): GAGVSQSPRYKVTKRGQDVALRCDPISGHVSLYWYRQALGQGPEFLTYFNYEAQQDKSGLPNDRFSAERPEGSISTLTIQRTEQRDSAMYRCASSLAGPGMVRETQYFGPGTRLLVL.

This clonotype has ten or more counts. This sequence joins TRBV4-3 and TRBJ2-7, with TRBD2 identical over 7 bases. The CDR3 is 14 residues long. Germline-derived CDR1 and CDR2 are LGHNA and YSLEER. The ends lost 0 bases at V and 6 bases at J; junction bases unmatched: 5. CDR3 in DNA: TGCGCCAGCAGCCAAGAATCCAGGGAGGGCGAGCAGTACTTC. Translation gives CASSQESREGEQYF.

This clonotype was observed a few times. The CDR3 bases are TGTGCCAGCAGCCAAGGGGGTGTCGGCCCAGGGGCTTTCTTT. Amino acid sequence: CASSQGGVGPGAFF. V usage is TRBV14 and J usage is TRBJ1-1; a possible D gene is TRBD1 (5 bases). V lost 1 base to trimming and J lost 11 bases, with 17 bases between them. Germline values: CDR1 SGHDN, CDR2 FVKESK. The CDR3 totals 14 residues.

This clonotype was detected many times. The rearrangement links TRBV7-8 to TRBJ1-1; D might be TRBD1 (6 bases). Between the trimmed V and J ends, which lost 6 bases and 4 bases, there was a span of 15 bases. This CDR3 spans 14 amino acids. Per the germline V gene, CDR1 is SGHVS and CDR2 is FQNEAQ. DNA of the CDR3: TGTGCCAGCAGAATTGGGGGCGAATCCACTGAAGCTTTCTTT. It specifies CASRIGGESTEAFF.

This clonotype was counted ten times or more. The V call is TRBV7-2, the J call TRBJ1-3; 7 nucleotides line up with TRBD1. V lost 1 base to trimming and J lost 8 bases; unmatched junction nucleotides: 2. The V gene's germline CDR1 is SGHTA and CDR2 FQGNSA. This CDR3 comprises 13 residues. CDR3 sequence: CASSLGQGDTIYF. The CDR3 DNA sequence: TGTGCCAGCAGCTTAGGCCAGGGGGACACCATATATTTT.

There are many counts of this clonotype. The chain is built from TRBV20-1 and TRBJ2-7, with D tentatively TRBD2 (6 bases). Germline-derived CDR1 and CDR2 are DFQATT and SNEGSKA (reference sequence). The ends were cut back, 1 base at V and 3 bases at J, with 19 bases in the middle. The CDR3 extends over 16 amino acids. The CDR3 sequence is CSARGAEASVNYEQYF. Here the CDR3 DNA reads TGCAGTGCTAGAGGGGCCGAAGCTAGCGTTAACTACGAGCAGTACTTC.

The genes are TRBV13 and TRBJ2-5; 10 nucleotides line up with TRBD2. After removal of 5 bases from V and 0 bases from J, the junction contained 12 bases not matched to a gene. Germline V gene sequence: CDR1 PRHDT, CDR2 FYEKMQ (reference sequence). This CDR3 spans 18 amino acids. Written as DNA, the CDR3 is TGTGCCAGCAGCACTACCAACACTAGCGGGGACTACCAAGAGACCCAGTACTTC. Its protein is CASSTTNTSGDYQETQYF. Full variable domain (remainder filled in from reference TRBV13 and TRBJ2-5): AAGVIQSPRHLIKEKRETATLKCYPIPRHDTVYWYQQGPGQDPQFLISFYEKMQSDKGSIPDRFSAQQFSDYHSELNMSSLELGDSALYFCASSTTNTSGDYQETQYFGPGTRLLVL.

This clonotype has ten or more counts. The DNA of the CDR3 is TGCAGCACCGCTGTAGGGGAAGAGACCCAGTACTTC. Its protein product is CSTAVGEETQYF. V and J are TRBV29-1 and TRBJ2-5; weak D call: TRBD1 (5 bases). The CDR3 runs to 12 residues. Looked up from germline, CDR1 is SQVTM and CDR2 is ANQGSEA. Trimming removed 8 bases from V and 3 bases from J, with 13 bases in between.

This clonotype was counted ten times or more. The J gene is TRBJ1-1, the V gene TRBV7-6, with 9 positions matching TRBD1. With 0 bases clipped from V and 0 bases from J, the junction kept 8 bases outside the gene matches. The CDR3 runs to 18 residues. Germline V CDR1 and CDR2: SGHVS, FNYEAQ. In DNA form, the CDR3 reads TGTGCCAGCAGCTTAGCACCGACAGGGGGTAACATGAACACTGAAGCTTTCTTT. This sequence encodes CASSLAPTGGNMNTEAFF.

This chain joins TRBV7-9 and TRBJ1-3, with D hard to call. CDR1 and CDR2 (germline): SEHNR, FQNEAQ (reference sequence). The CDR3 sequence is 16 residues long. V lost 0 bases and J 0 bases, leaving 9 bases between the germline ends. The CDR3 reads CASSLAYSASGNTIYF. CDR3 nucleotides: TGTGCCAGCAGCTTAGCGTACAGCGCCTCTGGAAACACCATATATTTT.

There are many counts of this clonotype. The chain recombines TRBV9 with TRBJ2-5, with 15 bases that match TRBD2. Germline lookup yields CDR1 SGDLS and CDR2 YYNGEE. V trimming: 4 bases; J trimming: 5 bases; junction bases outside the gene matches: 12. CDR3 size: 18 residues. Written as DNA, the CDR3 is TGTGCCAGCAGCTTCGGGACTAGCGGGGGGAGAACCCTGGAGACCCAGTACTTC. This sequence encodes CASSFGTSGGRTLETQYF.

There are many counts of this clonotype. The chain combines TRBV12-3 or TRBV12-4 with TRBJ2-7; 7 nucleotides match TRBD1. The CDR3 length is 14 residues. With V trimmed by 8 bases and J by 2 bases, 9 bases remained unmatched. CDR3 bases: TGTGCCAGCCTCGGGGACAGAAAGCCCTACGAGCAGTACTTC. This translates into CASLGDRKPYEQYF.

This clonotype showed up many times. This chain connects TRBV29-1 to TRBJ1-2; no firm D call. Germline V gene lookup returns CDR1 SQVTM and CDR2 ANQGSEA. Trimming took 1 base from V and 0 from J, leaving 12 bases between them. This CDR3 is 15 amino acids long. DNA of the CDR3: TGCAGCGTTGAAGGGAGGTCCGGTGCTAACTATGGCTACACCTTC. Its protein is CSVEGRSGANYGYTF. The full variable domain, its missing parts supplied by reference TRBV29-1 and TRBJ1-2, is SAVISQKPSRDICQRGTSLTIQCQVDSQVTMMFWYRQQPGQSLTLIATANQGSEATYESGFVIDKFPISRPNLTFSTLTVSNMSPEDSSIYLCSVEGRSGANYGYTFGSGTRLTVV.